This T cell receptor (beta chain) was profiled in a study of siplizumab effects on memory and regulatory T cells. With respect to this clone: Other DNA sequences in this specimen translate into the identical CDR3.

Assay used: immunoSEQ multiplex PCR; TCRdb lists only in-frame clones, some missing. The profile shows about 72,000 clones, roughly nine tenths of them singletons. Deletions cut 0 bases from V and 1 base from J, with 7 bases between. This CDR3 comprises 14 residues. The germline V gene encodes CDR1 MGHRA and CDR2 YSYEKL. The sample was CD8+ T cells sorted from blood. The source is a human donor in good health. This chain connects TRBV4-1 to TRBJ2-7; D gene uncertain. The CDR3 coding sequence is TGCGCCAGCAGCCAAGATCCGTCTTCCTACGAGCAGTACTTC. Its translation: CASSQDPSSYEQYF.